This T cell receptor (beta chain) is drawn from a study of blood T cell repertoires in COVID-19. Under the authors' procedure: Estimated nucleated cell counts came from reference gene primer amplification. Sequencing was performed with immunoSEQ multiplex PCR; in TCRdb, only in-frame clones are kept and a portion is missing. For V, J and clone size, that table is used; D and trimming come from the DNA. The table records 390,000 or so clones, 86% of them present only once. The clonotype originates from a woman aged 25-40 years with active or convalescent COVID-19. Source material: peripheral blood.

CDR3 protein: CASSLGEGEQYF. The DNA for the CDR3 is TGTGCCAGCTCCCTGGGGGAGGGCGAGCAGTACTTC. The chain joins TRBV18 to TRBJ2-7, with 7 bases lining up with TRBD2. The junction had 5 bases not matched to a gene; V was cut back by 6 bases and J by 6 bases. This CDR3 has 12 residues. CDR1 and CDR2 from the germline V gene are KGHSH and LQKENI. Based on the CDR3 plus reference TRBV18 and TRBJ2-7, the full variable domain is NAGVMQNPRHLVRRRGQEARLRCSPMKGHSHVYWYRQLPEEGLKFMVYLQKENIIDESGMPKERFSAEFPKEGPSILRIQQVVRGDSAAYFCASSLGEGEQYFGPGTRLTVT.